This T cell receptor beta chain was identified during a study of shared clonotypes between healthy human individuals. About the research overall: A couple of women and three men aged 18 to 49 served as donors.

This clone turned up a few times. Its antigen is not known. V trimming: 3 bases; J trimming: 5 bases; junction bases outside the gene matches: 5. Germline CDR1 reads SGHTA; CDR2 reads FQGNSA. CDR3 size: 16 residues. Here immunoSEQ multiplex PCR was the method, and the copy in TCRdb shows in-frame clones only, minus some. The sample yields over a million clones, approximately 76% seen once. Overall study findings and caveats: The generation probabilities recorded for non-shared clonotypes fell below those of clonotypes shared by all four donors.

Sequenced input: memory CD4+ T cells sorted from blood. The subset was: CD45RA-negative fraction. This chain joins TRBV7-2 and TRBJ2-2, with 11 nucleotides matching TRBD2. The clonotype was recovered from a man aged 18-30 years in good health. The CDR3 sequence: CASSFTSGRITGELFF. In nucleotides, the CDR3 is TGTGCCAGCAGCTTTACTAGCGGGAGAATAACCGGGGAGCTGTTTTTT.